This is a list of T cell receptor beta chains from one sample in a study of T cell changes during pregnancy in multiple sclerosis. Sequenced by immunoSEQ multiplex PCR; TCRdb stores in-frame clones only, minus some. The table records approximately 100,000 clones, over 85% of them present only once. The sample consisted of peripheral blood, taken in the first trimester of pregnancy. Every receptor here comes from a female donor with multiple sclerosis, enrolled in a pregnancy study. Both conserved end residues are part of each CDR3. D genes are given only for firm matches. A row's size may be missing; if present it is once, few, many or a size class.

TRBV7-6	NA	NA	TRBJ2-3	TGTGCCAGCAGCTTGGAGGGGACGCAGTATTTT	CASSLEGTQYF
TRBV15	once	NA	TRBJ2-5	TGTGCCACCAGCAGAGCGGAGACCCAGTACTTC	CATSRAETQYF
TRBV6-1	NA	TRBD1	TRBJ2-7	TGTGCCAGCACCTCACTCAGGACAGGGACCTACGAGCAGTACTTC	CASTSLRTGTYEQYF
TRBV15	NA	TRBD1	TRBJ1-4	TGTGCCACCAGCAGAGGTCGACAGGGGGCAGGTGAAAAACTGTTTTTT	CATSRGRQGAGEKLFF
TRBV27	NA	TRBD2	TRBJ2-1	TGTGCCAGCCGCTACCTTACCGGGGGGGTAATATACAATGAGCAGTTCTTC	CASRYLTGGVIYNEQFF
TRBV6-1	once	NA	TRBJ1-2	TGTGCCACCCTACCGCCGGCAGGCTTCTACAGCTACACCTTC	CATLPPAGFYSYTF
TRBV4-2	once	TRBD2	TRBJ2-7	TGTGCCAGCAGCCGCAACCGGGGGGGGGACTACGAGCAGTACTTC	CASSRNRGGDYEQYF
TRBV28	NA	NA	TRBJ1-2	TGTGCCAGCAGTTTGCCCGGGACTCTAGGCTACACCTTC	CASSLPGTLGYTF
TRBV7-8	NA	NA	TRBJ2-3	TGTGCCAGCAGCACTACTCCAGGGGGCACAGATACGCAGTATTTT	CASSTTPGGTDTQYF
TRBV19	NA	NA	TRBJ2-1	TGTGCCAGTAGTTATAGGGGTGAGCCTTCGAGCTCCTACAATGAGCAGTTCTTC	CASSYRGEPSSSYNEQFF
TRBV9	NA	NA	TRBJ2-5	TGTGCCAGCAGCGTAGGGTGGGACTGGGAGACCCAGTACTTC	CASSVGWDWETQYF
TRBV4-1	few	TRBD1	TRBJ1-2	TGCGCCAGCAGCCAGTCGACAGGGGCAGGTGGCTACACCTTC	CASSQSTGAGGYTF
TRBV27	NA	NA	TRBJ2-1	TGTGCCAGCGGGGCGTTATGGGGGGAACCCTACAATGAGCAGTTCTTC	CASGALWGEPYNEQFF
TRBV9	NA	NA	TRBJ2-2	TGTGCCAGCAGCGATGGACTGGGCAAGGAGCTGTTTTTT	CASSDGLGKELFF
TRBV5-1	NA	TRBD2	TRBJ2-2	TGCGCCAGCAGCCCGGGGACTACGAACACCGGGGAGCTGTTTTTT	CASSPGTTNTGELFF
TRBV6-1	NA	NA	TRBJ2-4	TGTGCCAGCAGTGAAGGGTTCAGGGGAGATGACATTCAGTACTTC	CASSEGFRGDDIQYF
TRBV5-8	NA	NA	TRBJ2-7	TGTGCCAGCAGATCCAGGGGCGAGCAGTACTTC	CASRSRGEQYF